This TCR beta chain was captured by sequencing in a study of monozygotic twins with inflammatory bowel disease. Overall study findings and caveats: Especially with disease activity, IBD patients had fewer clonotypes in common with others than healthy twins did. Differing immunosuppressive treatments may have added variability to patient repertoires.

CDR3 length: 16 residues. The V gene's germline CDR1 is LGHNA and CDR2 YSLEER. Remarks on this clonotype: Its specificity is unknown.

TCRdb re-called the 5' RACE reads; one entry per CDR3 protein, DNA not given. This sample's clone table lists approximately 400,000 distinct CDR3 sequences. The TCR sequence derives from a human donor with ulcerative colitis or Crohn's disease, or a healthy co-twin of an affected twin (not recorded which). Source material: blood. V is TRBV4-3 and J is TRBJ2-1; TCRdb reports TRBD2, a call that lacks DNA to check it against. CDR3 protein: CASSPRTSGRAGEQFF.